This TCR beta chain was identified in a study of regulatory T cells in long-lasting Graves disease. The time point here: newly diagnosed GD, antithyroid drugs for less than 3 months. With RNA extracted from PBMCs as input, the TCR library was made. Libraries of TCR beta came from iRepertoire HTBI primers plus Arm-PCR of CDR3 regions. One entry per CDR3 protein, called by TCRdb with MiXCR from the multiplex PCR reads. The sample lists some 200,000 distinct CDR3 sequences; approximately 18% were seen once. There are many counts of this clonotype. These data were also filed under a second study, of T cells in Graves' hyperthyroidism and ophthalmopathy.

The receptor comes from a woman aged 30 to 39 with Graves disease. The material was peripheral blood mononuclear cells (PBMCs), obtained at new diagnosis, from a patient treated with antithyroid drugs.

The chain's CDR3 is CASSGQGSHEQYF. CDR3 coding DNA: TGTGCCAGCAGTGGACAGGGGAGCCACGAGCAGTACTTC. The chain employs TRBV6-1 and TRBJ2-7, with 8 nucleotides matching TRBD1. CDR1 is MNHNS, CDR2 SASEGT, per germline. V dropped 4 bases and J dropped 5; count of bases not matched to a gene: 4. This CDR3 is 13 amino acids long.